This is a list of T cell receptor beta chains from one sample in a study of OX40 agonist ivuxolimab in advanced cancers. Using immunoSEQ multiplex PCR, the repertoire was profiled, and TCRdb retains in-frame clones only, with some absent. The sample holds fewer than 50,000 clones, 65% to 80% seen once. The sequencing here drew on CD4+ or CD8+ T cells sorted from blood, taken in a trial of the OX40 agonist ivuxolimab. The receptors derive from an adult with an advanced solid tumor such as melanoma, head and neck, liver or kidney cancer. Both conserved end residues are part of each CDR3. Each record gives: CDR3 DNA, CDR3 protein, J gene, V gene, D gene, clone size. The D gene is left open where the match is weak. Only part of the rows carry a size: once, few, many, or a class if the clone is expanded.

CDR3 DNA: TGTGCCAGCAGCCCATTAGGGGATTATAGCAATCAGCCCCAGCATTTT
CDR3 protein: CASSPLGDYSNQPQHF
J gene: TRBJ1-5
V gene: TRBV28
D gene: NA
clone size: NA

CDR3 DNA: TGTGCCAGCGGTATCGGCAGCAGCAATCAGCCCCAGCATTTT
CDR3 protein: CASGIGSSNQPQHF
J gene: TRBJ1-5
V gene: TRBV6-1
D gene: NA
clone size: NA

CDR3 DNA: TGTGCCAGCAGTTACTCGGGACTAGCCCGAGGGGGGGAGCAGTACTTC
CDR3 protein: CASSYSGLARGGEQYF
J gene: TRBJ2-7
V gene: TRBV6-5
D gene: TRBD2
clone size: NA

CDR3 DNA: TGTGCCGGGGCGGGGGACAGGGGAGTTCCTGAAGCTTTCTTT
CDR3 protein: CAGAGDRGVPEAFF
J gene: TRBJ1-1
V gene: TRBV2
D gene: TRBD1
clone size: once

CDR3 DNA: TGTGCCAGCAGTTCCGGGGCTTTTGATATCTATGGCTACACCTTC
CDR3 protein: CASSSGAFDIYGYTF
J gene: TRBJ1-2
V gene: TRBV6-5
D gene: NA
clone size: medium-sized

CDR3 DNA: TGCGCCAGCAGCTTTACGGGGACAGATACGCAGTATTTT
CDR3 protein: CASSFTGTDTQYF
J gene: TRBJ2-3
V gene: TRBV5-1
D gene: NA
clone size: NA

CDR3 DNA: TGTGCCAGCAGCGTAAGGGGGACATTTATGAACACTGAAGCTTTCTTT
CDR3 protein: CASSVRGTFMNTEAFF
J gene: TRBJ1-1
V gene: TRBV9
D gene: NA
clone size: NA

CDR3 DNA: TGTGCCAGCAGCTTAGCCGGGACAGGGGGTGGAAACACCATATATTTT
CDR3 protein: CASSLAGTGGGNTIYF
J gene: TRBJ1-3
V gene: TRBV7-9
D gene: TRBD1
clone size: few

CDR3 DNA: TGTGCCAGCAGCTTGGTATTCGGAACCCACACCGGGGAGCTGTTTTTT
CDR3 protein: CASSLVFGTHTGELFF
J gene: TRBJ2-2
V gene: TRBV5-8
D gene: NA
clone size: NA

CDR3 DNA: TGTGCCAGCAGTGAAGAAGGGGGCCTGGGTGGGAAACTGTTTTTT
CDR3 protein: CASSEEGGLGGKLFF
J gene: TRBJ1-4
V gene: TRBV2
D gene: TRBD1
clone size: NA

CDR3 DNA: TGCGCCAGCAGCCCGCGGGGGGCGGAGGAGCAGTACTTC
CDR3 protein: CASSPRGAEEQYF
J gene: TRBJ2-7
V gene: TRBV5-1
D gene: TRBD2
clone size: NA

CDR3 DNA: TGTGCCAGCAGCTTAGGCACGGGAGGGGTCGATGAGCAGTTCTTC
CDR3 protein: CASSLGTGGVDEQFF
J gene: TRBJ2-1
V gene: TRBV11-2
D gene: TRBD2
clone size: NA

CDR3 DNA: TGTGCCAGCAGTGAACCGGGACAGGGGTCCCACGAGCAGTACTTC
CDR3 protein: CASSEPGQGSHEQYF
J gene: TRBJ2-7
V gene: TRBV6-1
D gene: TRBD1
clone size: NA

CDR3 DNA: TGTGCCAGCAGCTTGGGGACAGAACTTAATTCACCCCTCCACTTT
CDR3 protein: CASSLGTELNSPLHF
J gene: TRBJ1-6
V gene: TRBV5-4
D gene: NA
clone size: NA